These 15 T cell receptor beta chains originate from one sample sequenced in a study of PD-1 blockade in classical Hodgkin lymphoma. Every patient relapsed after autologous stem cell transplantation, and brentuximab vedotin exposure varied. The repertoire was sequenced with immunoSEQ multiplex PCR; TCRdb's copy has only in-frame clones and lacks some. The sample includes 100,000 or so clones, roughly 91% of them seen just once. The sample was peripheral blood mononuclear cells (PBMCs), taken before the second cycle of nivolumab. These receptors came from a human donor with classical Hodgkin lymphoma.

This CDR3 reads CASSSPPADTQYF. CDR3 DNA: TGTGCCAGCAGCTCCCCCCCGGCAGATACGCAGTATTTT. V gene TRBV5-6 combines with J gene TRBJ2-3; D unclear. V lost 3 bases to trimming and J lost 4 bases, with 9 bases between them. The germline CDR1 and CDR2 sequences are SGHDT and YYEEEE. The CDR3 contains 13 residues.

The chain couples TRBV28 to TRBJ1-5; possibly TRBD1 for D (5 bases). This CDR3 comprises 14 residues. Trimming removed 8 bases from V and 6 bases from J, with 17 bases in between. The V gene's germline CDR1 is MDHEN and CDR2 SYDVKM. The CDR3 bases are TGTGCCAGCGTCCCCTTGGGGCCGGGTCAGCCCCAGCATTTT. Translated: CASVPLGPGQPQHF.

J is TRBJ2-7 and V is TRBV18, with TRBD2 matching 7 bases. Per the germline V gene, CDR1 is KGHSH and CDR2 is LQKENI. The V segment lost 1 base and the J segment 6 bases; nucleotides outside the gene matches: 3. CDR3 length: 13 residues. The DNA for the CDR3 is TGTGCCAGCTCACCACAGCGGGAACTCGAGCAGTACTTC. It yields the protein CASSPQRELEQYF.

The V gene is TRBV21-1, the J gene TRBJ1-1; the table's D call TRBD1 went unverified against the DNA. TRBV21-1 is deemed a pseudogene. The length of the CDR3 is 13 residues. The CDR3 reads CARQGRRNTEAFF. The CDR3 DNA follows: TGTGCCCGACAGGGGAGGAGGAACACTGAAGCTTTCTTT.

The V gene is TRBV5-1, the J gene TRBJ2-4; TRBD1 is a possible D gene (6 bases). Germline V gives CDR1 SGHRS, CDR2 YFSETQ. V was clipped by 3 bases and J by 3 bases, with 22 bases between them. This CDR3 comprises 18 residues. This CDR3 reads CASSSPTGGPVDKNIQYF. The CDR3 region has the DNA TGCGCCAGCAGCTCACCGACAGGAGGACCCGTGGACAAAAACATTCAGTACTTC. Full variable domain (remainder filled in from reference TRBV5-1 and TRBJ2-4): KAGVTQTPRYLIKTRGQQVTLSCSPISGHRSVSWYQQTPGQGLQFLFEYFSETQRNKGNFPGRFSGRQFSNSRSEMNVSTLELGDSALYLCASSSPTGGPVDKNIQYFGAGTRLSVL.

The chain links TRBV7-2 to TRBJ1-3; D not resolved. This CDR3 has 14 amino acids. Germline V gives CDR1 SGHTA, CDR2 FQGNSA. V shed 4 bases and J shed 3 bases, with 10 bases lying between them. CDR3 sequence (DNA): TGTGCCAGCAGCTACCGGGAAATTGGAAACACCATATATTTT. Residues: CASSYREIGNTIYF. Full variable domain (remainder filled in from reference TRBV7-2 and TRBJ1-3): GAGVSQSPSNKVTEKGKDVELRCDPISGHTALYWYRQSLGQGLEFLIYFQGNSAPDKSGLPSDRFSAERTGGSVSTLTIQRTQQEDSAVYLCASSYREIGNTIYFGEGSWLTVV.

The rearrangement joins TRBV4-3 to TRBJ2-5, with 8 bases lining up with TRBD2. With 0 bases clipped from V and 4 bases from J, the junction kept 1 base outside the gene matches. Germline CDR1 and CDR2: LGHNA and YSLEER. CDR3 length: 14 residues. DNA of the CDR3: TGCGCCAGCAGCCAAGAGCGGGGGGCAGAGACCCAGTACTTC. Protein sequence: CASSQERGAETQYF.

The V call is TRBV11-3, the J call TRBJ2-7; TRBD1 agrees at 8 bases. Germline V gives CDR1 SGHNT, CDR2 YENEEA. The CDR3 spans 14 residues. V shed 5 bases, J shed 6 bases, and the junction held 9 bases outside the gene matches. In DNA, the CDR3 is TGTGCCAGCAGCCCAAGGACAGGGATGGGCGAGCAGTACTTC. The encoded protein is CASSPRTGMGEQYF. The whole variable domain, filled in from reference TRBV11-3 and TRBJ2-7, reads EAGVVQSPRYKIIEKKQPVAFWCNPISGHNTLYWYLQNLGQGPELLIRYENEEAVDDSQLPKDRFSAERLKGVDSTLKIQPAELGDSAVYLCASSPRTGMGEQYFGPGTRLTVT.

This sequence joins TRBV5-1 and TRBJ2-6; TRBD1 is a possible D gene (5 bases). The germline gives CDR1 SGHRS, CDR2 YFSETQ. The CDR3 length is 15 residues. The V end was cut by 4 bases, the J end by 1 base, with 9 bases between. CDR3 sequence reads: CASSRQSSGANVLTF. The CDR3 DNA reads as TGCGCCAGCAGCAGACAGAGTTCTGGGGCCAACGTCCTGACTTTC.

As DNA, the CDR3 is TGTGCCAGCAGCCCGGGACGAAAGACTGGGGCCAACGTCCTGACTTTC. The encoded protein is CASSPGRKTGANVLTF. The J gene is TRBJ2-6, the V gene TRBV7-3; tentatively, D is TRBD1 or TRBD2 (5 bases each). The CDR3 totals 16 residues. Germline V gives CDR1 SGHTA, CDR2 FQGTGA. Trimming cost V 5 bases and J 2 bases, with 13 bases left between them.

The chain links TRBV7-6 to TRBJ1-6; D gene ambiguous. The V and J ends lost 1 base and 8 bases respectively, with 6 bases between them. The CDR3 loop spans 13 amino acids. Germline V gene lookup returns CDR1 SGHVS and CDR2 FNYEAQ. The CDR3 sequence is CASSLGSYSPLHF. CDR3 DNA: TGTGCCAGCAGCTTAGGCTCGTATTCACCCCTCCACTTT.

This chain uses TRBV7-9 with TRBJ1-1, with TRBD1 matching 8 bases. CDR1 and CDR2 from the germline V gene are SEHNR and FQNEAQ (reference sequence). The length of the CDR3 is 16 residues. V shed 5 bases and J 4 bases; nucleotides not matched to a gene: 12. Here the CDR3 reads CASSLRPGTGGTEAFF. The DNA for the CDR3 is TGTGCCAGCAGCCTCCGCCCCGGGACAGGCGGCACTGAAGCTTTCTTT.

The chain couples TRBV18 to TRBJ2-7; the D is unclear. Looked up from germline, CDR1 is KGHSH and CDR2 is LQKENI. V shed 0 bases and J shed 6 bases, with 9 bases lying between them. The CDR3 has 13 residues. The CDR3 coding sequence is TGTGCCAGCTCACCACCGGTCACAGCCGAGCAGTACTTC. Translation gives CASSPPVTAEQYF.

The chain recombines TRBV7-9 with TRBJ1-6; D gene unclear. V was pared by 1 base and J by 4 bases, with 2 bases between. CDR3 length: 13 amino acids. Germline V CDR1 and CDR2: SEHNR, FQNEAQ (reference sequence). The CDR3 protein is CASSLGYNSPLHF. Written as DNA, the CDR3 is TGTGCCAGCAGCTTAGGGTATAATTCACCCCTCCACTTT.

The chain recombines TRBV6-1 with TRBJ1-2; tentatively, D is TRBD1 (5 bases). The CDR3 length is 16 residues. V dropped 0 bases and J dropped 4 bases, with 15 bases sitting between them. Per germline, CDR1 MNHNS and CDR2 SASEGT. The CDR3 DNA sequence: TGTGCCAGCAGTGAAGCGCTACAACAGGCGGGCTATGGCTACACCTTC. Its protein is CASSEALQQAGYGYTF.